The source of this TCR beta chain is a study of T cells after yellow fever vaccination (dated by TCRdb to the late 2010s). Background on the whole study: Libraries from fractions with low cell numbers were prepared with the SMART-Seq v4 Ultra Low Input RNA kit. Two healthy male donors, one aged 18 to 29 and one aged 30 to 40 years, were included in the cohort. Bulk PBMC replicates and cell subsets were isolated from blood drawn at multiple timepoints before and after both primary and secondary immunization. To follow T-cell clones before and after primary and booster YFV17D yellow fever vaccination, bulk TCR alpha and beta repertoires were sequenced over time.

TCR cDNA was made using 5'RACE template switching, a step that added a universal primer site and unique molecular identifiers. cDNA synthesis was primed from both the TCR alpha and TCR beta constant segments. Library amplification used two PCR steps, and the second PCR step added sample barcodes and sequencing adapters. Sequencing of libraries was done on Illumina HiSeq 2500 (2x100 bp) or NovaSeq (2x150 bp). The authors processed their data as follows. MIGEC handled demultiplexing of reads and collapsing into UMI consensus sequences, while MiXCR performed V(D)J alignment. Using edgeR on replicate PBMC samples, clonotypes were called vaccine-responding if FDR was below 0.01 and the log2 fold change was above 5 up to day 15. CD4 or CD8 identity was assigned to each bulk clonotype according to whether the clonotype was present at higher abundance in the sequenced CD4 repertoire or the sequenced CD8 repertoire. TCRdb cleaned the public reads at Q25 with fastp, built clones with MiXCR and kept in-frame beta chains. Entries that share a CDR3 protein sequence are merged under the most common genes and DNA. The V and J calls shown here were made by TCRdb, not taken from the authors' results. The sample table records some 500,000 distinct CDR3 sequences; about 13% of these occur just once. About 14% of the sample comes from the top ten.

The paper's findings and limits, for the study overall: After the booster, most of the clones that had expanded following primary vaccination were detected again (almost 98% of CD4 and around 90% of CD8), which suggests that memory was broadly maintained. A small fraction of clonotypes appeared in both the CD4 and CD8 compartments, likely as a result of convergent recombination. Compared with the primary T-cell response, the secondary T-cell response was faster but weaker, reaching its peak on day 5 rather than on day 15. Computational filtering was required because FACS-sorted repertoires could contain abundant contaminating clonotypes from the bulk population. Only a couple of donors were included in the study, so the extent to which the findings can be generalized is limited.

This clonotype was detected many times. No cognate antigen has been identified for it. Base qualities are not provided; no much larger clone lies one nucleotide away. Interpreted using the paper, the treatment or condition label stands for: live attenuated yellow fever vaccine strain. At every blood-draw timepoint, two biological replicates of bulk PBMCs were collected. PBMCs were isolated from peripheral blood using a standard Ficoll-Paque protocol. TriZol was used to extract RNA from bulk PBMCs, CD4 and CD8 fractions, and dextramer-positive and dextramer-negative fractions. The germline V gene supplies CDR1 SGHVS and CDR2 FQNEAQ. V is shortened by 6 bases, J by 2 bases, and the region joining them spans 11 bases. The CDR3, cysteine through phenylalanine, is 13 amino acids long. The kept DNA is CDR3 alone, 39 bases in frame from the first base.

The sequenced sample was PBMCs, obtained on the day of the yellow fever booster vaccination. The sequence was collected from a man aged 25-45 years who received the YFV17D yellow fever vaccine. Rearrangement joined TRBV7-8 to TRBJ2-7; the D gene cannot be named for sure. The sequenced DNA is TGTGCCAGCAGTCCCGGACGGACCTACGAGCAGTACTTC. Translation gives CASSPGRTYEQYF.